The 4 T cell receptor beta chains below were found in one sample sequenced in a study of T cell repertoires in cytomegalovirus infection. For these TCRs, the target antigens are not known. TCRdb passed the reads through MiXCR, listing each CDR3 protein once. The sample includes about 920,000 distinct CDR3 sequences, 30% to 40% seen only once; the top ten take more than 13%. The specimen comprised cultured CD8+ T cells from PBMCs, sampled from culture after CMV antigen stimulation. The receptors here all came from a human donor in good health (CMV status not recorded). Some clones in this sample may be carry-over from other donors' samples.

This clonotype was observed at least ten times. The gene calls are TRBV27 and TRBJ2-7; D may correspond to TRBD1 or TRBD2 (5 bases each). Germline assignment: CDR1 MNHEY and CDR2 SMNVEV (reference sequence). Trimming left V 3 bases short and J 6 bases short, with 9 bases between. The CDR3 length is 12 residues. In DNA, the CDR3 is TGTGCCAGCAGTTTTATAGGGACCGAGCAGTACTTC. This gives the protein CASSFIGTEQYF.

Comments on this clonotype: Because it lacks the conserved phenylalanine or tryptophan at the end, this CDR3 is likely a read error. This chain uses TRBV7-8 with TRBJ2-2; D could derive from TRBD1 or TRBD2 (5 bases each). The CDR3 extends over 15 amino acids. The germline gives CDR1 SGHVS, CDR2 FQNEAQ. V lost 6 bases to trimming and J lost 6 bases, with 17 bases between them. The chain's CDR3 is CASRADLSGPGELFS. In DNA form, the CDR3 reads TGTGCCAGCAGGGCGGACCTTTCGGGACCCGGGGAGCTGTTTTCT.

V usage is TRBV2 and J usage is TRBJ2-3, with 13 bases fitting TRBD2. The germline gives CDR1 SNHLY, CDR2 FYNNEI. CDR3 length: 16 amino acids. V lost 3 bases, J lost 2 bases, and 2 bases stayed unmatched. The CDR3 here is CASSETSGGLTDTQYF. The DNA for the CDR3 is TGTGCCAGCAGTGAGACTAGCGGGGGGCTCACAGATACGCAGTATTTT.

This clonotype has a handful of counts. The chain links TRBV6-1 to TRBJ2-3; TRBD2 matches at 14 bases. Germline-derived CDR1 and CDR2 are MNHNS and SASEGT. This CDR3 is built from 17 residues. The V and J ends lost 3 bases and 2 bases, in that order; junction bases with no gene match: 4. The CDR3 coding sequence is TGTGCCAGCAGTGACCCGGGACTAGCGGGGGACACAGATACGCAGTATTTT. As protein: CASSDPGLAGDTDTQYF.